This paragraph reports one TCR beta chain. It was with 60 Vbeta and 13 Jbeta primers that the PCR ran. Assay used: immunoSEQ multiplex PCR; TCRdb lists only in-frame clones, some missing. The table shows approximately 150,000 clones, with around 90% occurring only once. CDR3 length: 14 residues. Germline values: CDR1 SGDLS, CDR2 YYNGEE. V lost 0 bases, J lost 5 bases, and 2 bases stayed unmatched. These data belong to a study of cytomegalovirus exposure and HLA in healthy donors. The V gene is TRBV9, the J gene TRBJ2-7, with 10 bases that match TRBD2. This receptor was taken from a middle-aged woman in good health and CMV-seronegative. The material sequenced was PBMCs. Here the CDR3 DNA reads TGTGCCAGCAGCGTAGAAGCGGGAGGGGACGAGCAGTACTTC. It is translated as CASSVEAGGDEQYF.